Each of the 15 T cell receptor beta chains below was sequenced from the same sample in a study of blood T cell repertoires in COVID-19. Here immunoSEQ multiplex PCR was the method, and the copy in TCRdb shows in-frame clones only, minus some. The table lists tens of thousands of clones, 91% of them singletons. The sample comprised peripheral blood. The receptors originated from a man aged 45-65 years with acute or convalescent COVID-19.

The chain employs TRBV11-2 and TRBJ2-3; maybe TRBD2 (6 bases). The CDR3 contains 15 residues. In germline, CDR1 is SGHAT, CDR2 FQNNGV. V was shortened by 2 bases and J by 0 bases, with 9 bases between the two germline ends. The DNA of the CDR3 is TGTGCCAGCAGCTTACGTGCGGGAAGCACAGATACGCAGTATTTT. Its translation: CASSLRAGSTDTQYF.

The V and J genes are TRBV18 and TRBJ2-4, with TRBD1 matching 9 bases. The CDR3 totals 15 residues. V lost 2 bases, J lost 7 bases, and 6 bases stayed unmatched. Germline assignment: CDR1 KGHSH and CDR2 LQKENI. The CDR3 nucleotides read TGTGCCAGCTCACCAATTGTGGGACAGGGTAACATTCAGTACTTC. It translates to CASSPIVGQGNIQYF.

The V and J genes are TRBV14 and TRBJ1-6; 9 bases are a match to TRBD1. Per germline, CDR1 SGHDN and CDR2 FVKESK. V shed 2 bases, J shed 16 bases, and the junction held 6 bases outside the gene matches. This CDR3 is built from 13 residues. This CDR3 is CASSQLQGAELHF. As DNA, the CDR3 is TGTGCCAGCAGCCAACTACAGGGGGCCGAACTCCACTTT.

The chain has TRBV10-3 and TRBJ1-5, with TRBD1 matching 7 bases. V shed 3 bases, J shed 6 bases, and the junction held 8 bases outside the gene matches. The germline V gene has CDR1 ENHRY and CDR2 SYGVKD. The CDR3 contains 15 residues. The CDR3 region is CAISEAGRGVQPQHF. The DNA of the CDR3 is TGTGCCATCAGTGAAGCGGGCAGGGGGGTTCAGCCCCAGCATTTT.

The CDR3 DNA reads TGTGCCAGCAGCTCGACAGGGGATGGCTACACCTTC. This sequence encodes CASSSTGDGYTF. This chain uses TRBV5-4 with TRBJ1-2; 8 nucleotides agree with TRBD1. CDR1 SGHNT and CDR2 YYREEE come from the germline V gene (reference sequence). The CDR3 runs 12 residues. Trimming at V came to 3 bases and at J to 6 bases, leaving 1 base not matched to a gene. Drawing the rest from reference TRBV5-4 and TRBJ1-2, the complete variable domain is ETGVTQSPTHLIKTRGQQVTLRCSSQSGHNTVSWYQQALGQGPQFIFQYYREEENGRGNFPPRFSGLQFPNYSSELNVNALELDDSALYLCASSSTGDGYTFGSGTRLTVV.

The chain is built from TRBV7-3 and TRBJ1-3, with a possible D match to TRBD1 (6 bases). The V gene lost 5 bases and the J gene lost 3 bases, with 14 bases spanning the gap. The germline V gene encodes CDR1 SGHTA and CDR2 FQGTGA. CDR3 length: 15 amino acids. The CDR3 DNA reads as TGTGCCAGCAGCCGAGGGGGGGCGCTTGGAAACACCATATATTTT. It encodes CASSRGGALGNTIYF.

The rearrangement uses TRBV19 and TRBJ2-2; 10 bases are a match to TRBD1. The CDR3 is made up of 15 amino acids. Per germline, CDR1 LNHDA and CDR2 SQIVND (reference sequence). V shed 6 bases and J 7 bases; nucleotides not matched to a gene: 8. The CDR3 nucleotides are TGTGCCAGTAGCGCTAGACAGGGGGCGAGCGGGGAGCTGTTTTTT. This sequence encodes CASSARQGASGELFF.

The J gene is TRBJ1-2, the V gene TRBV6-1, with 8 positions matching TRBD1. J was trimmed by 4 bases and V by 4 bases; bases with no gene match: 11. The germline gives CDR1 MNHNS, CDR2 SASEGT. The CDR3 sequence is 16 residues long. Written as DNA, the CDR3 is TGTGCCAGCAGTGGAAAATCGGGACAGGCCTCCTATGGCTACACCTTC. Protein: CASSGKSGQASYGYTF.

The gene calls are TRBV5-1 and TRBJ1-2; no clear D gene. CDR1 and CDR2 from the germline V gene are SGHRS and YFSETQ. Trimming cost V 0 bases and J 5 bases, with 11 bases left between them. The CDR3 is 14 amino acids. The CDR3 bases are TGCGCCAGCAGCTTGGCCCCGACACTGTATGGCTACACCTTC. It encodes CASSLAPTLYGYTF.

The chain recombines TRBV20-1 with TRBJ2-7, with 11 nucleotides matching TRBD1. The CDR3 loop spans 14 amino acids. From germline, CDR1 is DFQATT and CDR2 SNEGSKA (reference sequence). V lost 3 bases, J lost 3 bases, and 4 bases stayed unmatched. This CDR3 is CSASRGTGGYEQYF. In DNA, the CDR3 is TGCAGTGCTAGTAGGGGGACAGGGGGCTACGAGCAGTACTTC.

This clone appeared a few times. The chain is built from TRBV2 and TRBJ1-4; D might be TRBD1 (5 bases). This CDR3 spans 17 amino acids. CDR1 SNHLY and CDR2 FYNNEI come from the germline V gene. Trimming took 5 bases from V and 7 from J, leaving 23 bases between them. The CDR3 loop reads CASSQYESGKVSEKLFF. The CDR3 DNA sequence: TGTGCCAGCAGTCAATACGAGTCAGGGAAAGTCAGTGAAAAACTGTTTTTT.

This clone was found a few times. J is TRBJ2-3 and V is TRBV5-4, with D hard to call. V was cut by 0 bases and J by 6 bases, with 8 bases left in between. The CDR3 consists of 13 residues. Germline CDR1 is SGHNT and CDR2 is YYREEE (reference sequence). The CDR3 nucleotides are TGTGCCAGCAGCTTGGACCTCGGGGATACGCAGTATTTT. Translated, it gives CASSLDLGDTQYF.

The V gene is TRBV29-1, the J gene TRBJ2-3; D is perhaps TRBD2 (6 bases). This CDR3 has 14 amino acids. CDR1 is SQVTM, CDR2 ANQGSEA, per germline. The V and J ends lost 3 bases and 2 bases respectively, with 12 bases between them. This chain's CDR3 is CSVDYGGITDTQYF. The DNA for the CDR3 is TGCAGCGTTGATTACGGGGGAATCACAGATACGCAGTATTTT.

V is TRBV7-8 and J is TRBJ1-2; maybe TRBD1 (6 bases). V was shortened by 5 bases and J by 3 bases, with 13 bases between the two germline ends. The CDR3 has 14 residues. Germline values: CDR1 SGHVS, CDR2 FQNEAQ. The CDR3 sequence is CASSATGTHYGYTF. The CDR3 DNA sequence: TGTGCCAGCAGCGCCACAGGGACCCACTATGGCTACACCTTC.

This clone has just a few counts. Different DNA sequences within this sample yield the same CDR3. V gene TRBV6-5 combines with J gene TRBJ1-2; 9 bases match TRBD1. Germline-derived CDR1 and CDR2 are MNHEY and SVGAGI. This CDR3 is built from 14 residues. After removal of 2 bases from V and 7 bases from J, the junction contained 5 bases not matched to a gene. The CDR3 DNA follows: TGTGCCAGCAGTTACACCGGACAGGGGAGTGGCTACACCTTC. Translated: CASSYTGQGSGYTF.